A single sample is the source of the 12 T cell receptor beta chains below, sequenced in a study of cytomegalovirus exposure and HLA in healthy donors (dated by TCRdb to 2016 to 2017). Library construction relied on the immunoSEQ multiplex PCR assay. The multiplex PCR relied on a mix of 60 forward primers for TCR Vbeta segments and 13 reverse primers for TCR Jbeta segments. The table was pulled from immuneACCESS by TCRdb, which kept in-frame rearrangements only. Such tables lose some clones; where checked, under half of the loss comes from unresolved V genes, and the rest has no known cause. For this sample the table gives about 180,000 clones, of which over 60% were detected only once. Roughly 1.5% of the sample is held by the ten biggest clonotypes. The source material was PBMCs. The source is a man aged 18 to 30 in good health and CMV-seronegative.

The chain couples TRBV28 to TRBJ2-5; the match to TRBD1 covers 10 bases. The DNA matches TRBJ2-7 better at its end, which makes the J call doubtful. The length of the CDR3 is 16 residues. Germline loops: CDR1 MDHEN, CDR2 SYDVKM. CDR3 region: CASGLWMGQGFLEQYF. In DNA form, the CDR3 reads TGTGCCAGCGGCTTATGGATGGGACAGGGGTTTCTCGAGCAGTACTTC.

The gene calls are TRBV19 and TRBJ2-7; 7 nucleotides match TRBD1. Per germline, CDR1 LNHDA and CDR2 SQIVND (reference sequence). V shed 3 bases, J shed 0 bases, and the junction held 5 bases outside the gene matches. This CDR3 comprises 15 residues. Here the CDR3 reads CASSMDGTASYEQYF. CDR3 sequence (DNA): TGTGCCAGTAGTATGGATGGGACAGCCTCCTACGAGCAGTACTTC.

The CDR3 is CASTLQGDYQPQHF. CDR3 DNA: TGTGCCAGTACTCTGCAGGGGGATTATCAGCCCCAGCATTTT. The chain has TRBV19 and TRBJ1-5, with TRBD1 matching over 7 bases. The CDR3 runs to 14 residues. J gave up 5 bases and V 7 bases, and 8 bases lay outside the gene matches. Germline loops: CDR1 LNHDA, CDR2 SQIVND (reference sequence). The complete variable domain, with remaining parts taken from reference TRBV19 and TRBJ1-5, reads DGGITQSPKYLFRKEGQNVTLSCEQNLNHDAMYWYRQDPGQGLRLIYYSQIVNDFQKGDIAEGYSVSREKKESFPLTVTSAQKNPTAFYLCASTLQGDYQPQHFGDGTRLSIL.

The gene calls are TRBV2 and TRBJ2-3, with TRBD2 matching 7 bases. J lost 0 bases, V lost 6 bases, and 6 bases had no gene match. The CDR3 runs 15 residues. The germline V gene encodes CDR1 SNHLY and CDR2 FYNNEI. The chain's CDR3 is CASSSAGSSTDTQYF. The CDR3 DNA follows: TGTGCCAGCAGCTCAGCGGGGTCTAGCACAGATACGCAGTATTTT.

The V and J genes are TRBV19 and TRBJ2-1, with D unresolved. This CDR3 is built from 15 residues. Trimming removed 6 bases at V and 3 bases at J, with 15 bases between. The germline gives CDR1 LNHDA, CDR2 SQIVND (reference sequence). The CDR3 sequence is CASSPPWQNYNEQFF. CDR3 nucleotides: TGTGCCAGTAGCCCCCCTTGGCAGAACTACAATGAGCAGTTCTTC.

This clone was counted between two and nine times. The chain links TRBV30 to TRBJ1-2, with TRBD1 as a possible D gene (5 bases). Trimming took 2 bases from V and 4 from J, leaving 14 bases between them. CDR1 is GTSNPN, CDR2 SVGIG, per germline (reference sequence). CDR3 length: 14 amino acids. CDR3 in DNA: TGTGCCTGGAGTCAGGGAGGAGAAGGCTATGGCTACACCTTC. This encodes CAWSQGGEGYGYTF. The full variable domain, completed using reference TRBV30 and TRBJ1-2, is SQTIHQWPATLVQPVGSPLSLECTVEGTSNPNLYWYRQAAGRGLQLLFYSVGIGQISSEVPQNLSASRPQDRQFILSSKKLLLSDSGFYLCAWSQGGEGYGYTFGSGTRLTVV.

The chain has TRBV4-2 and TRBJ2-7, with TRBD2 matching 8 bases. Germline CDR1 and CDR2: LGHNA and YNFKEQ. The V and J ends lost 4 bases and 5 bases, in that order; junction bases with no gene match: 13. This CDR3 is 16 amino acids long. DNA of the CDR3: TGTGCCAGCAGCCGCGGTCCGGGACTAGTCGCCAACGAGCAGTACTTC. Translating it yields CASSRGPGLVANEQYF.

The rearrangement uses TRBV5-1 and TRBJ1-1; 9 nucleotides line up with TRBD1. The CDR3 is 14 residues long. The ends lost 4 bases at V and 4 bases at J; junction bases unmatched: 5. From germline, CDR1 is SGHRS and CDR2 YFSETQ. Here the CDR3 reads CASSTGQGLTEAFF. CDR3 nucleotides: TGCGCCAGCAGCACCGGACAGGGGCTCACTGAAGCTTTCTTT.

The rearrangement links TRBV27 to TRBJ1-3; the match to TRBD1 covers 9 bases. J gave up 0 bases and V 8 bases, and 5 bases lay outside the gene matches. The CDR3 is 15 amino acids. Germline lookup yields CDR1 MNHEY and CDR2 SMNVEV (reference sequence). DNA for the CDR3: TGTGCCAGCGGACAGGGGCTTCACTCTGGAAACACCATATATTTT. Its translation: CASGQGLHSGNTIYF.

The chain recombines TRBV6-5 with TRBJ1-2, with TRBD1 as a possible D gene (6 bases). This CDR3 contains 15 residues. Germline V CDR1 and CDR2: MNHEY, SVGAGI. V gave up 2 bases and J gave up 8 bases, with 18 bases separating them. In DNA, the CDR3 is TGTGCCAGCAGTTACACCCCGGGGGGGCAATGGGGCTACACCTTC. It translates to CASSYTPGGQWGYTF.

J is TRBJ1-6 and V is TRBV6-1; 8 bases fit TRBD1. Germline V gene data show CDR1 as MNHNS and CDR2 as SASEGT. This CDR3 contains 13 residues. Unmatched junction bases numbered 5, after V lost 6 bases and J lost 10 bases. The CDR3 loop is CASRRQGRSPLHF. The CDR3 nucleotides read TGTGCCAGCAGGAGACAGGGGCGATCACCCCTCCACTTT.

This sequence joins TRBV9 and TRBJ1-5; tentative D call: TRBD1 (6 bases). The CDR3 has 13 amino acids. The germline CDR1 and CDR2 sequences are SGDLS and YYNGEE. V shed 6 bases and J shed 9 bases, with 16 bases lying between them. CDR3 sequence: CASNADGGGPQHF. CDR3 in DNA: TGTGCCAGCAACGCCGATGGGGGCGGGCCCCAGCATTTT.